The 8 T cell receptor beta chains reported below all come from one sample, sequenced in a study of cytomegalovirus exposure and HLA in healthy donors. The table came from immunoSEQ multiplex PCR; TCRdb's copy has only in-frame clones and leaves some out. The sample records fewer than 120,000 clones, 89% being singletons. Sequenced: PBMCs. Receptors were obtained from a woman under 30 in good health and CMV-seronegative.

The chain is built from TRBV7-2 and TRBJ2-7; D uncertain. Looked up from germline, CDR1 is SGHTA and CDR2 is FQGNSA. This CDR3 comprises 13 residues. Trimming removed 1 base at V and 3 bases at J, with 7 bases between. CDR3 region: CASSLDRNYEQYF. In DNA form, the CDR3 reads TGTGCCAGCAGCTTAGACAGAAACTACGAGCAGTACTTC.

This chain links TRBV6-4 with TRBJ2-1; 7 positions agree with TRBD2. Trimming at V came to 6 bases and at J to 8 bases, leaving 13 bases not matched to a gene. Germline V gene lookup returns CDR1 MRHNA and CDR2 SNTAGT. The CDR3 is 15 residues long. The CDR3, as DNA: TGTGCCAGCAGCGAAGGGACTAACGGGGGTGATGAGCAGTTCTTC. Translated: CASSEGTNGGDEQFF.

The chain combines TRBV5-4 with TRBJ2-7; D is ambiguous. With 3 bases removed from V and 2 bases from J, the gap between germline ends came to 3 bases. Germline V gene data show CDR1 as SGHNT and CDR2 as YYREEE (reference sequence). The length of the CDR3 is 11 residues. CDR3 protein: CASSSAYEQYF. Written as DNA, the CDR3 is TGTGCCAGCAGCTCTGCCTACGAGCAGTACTTC.

This chain connects TRBV27 to TRBJ1-1; D is uncertain. This CDR3 spans 13 amino acids. Trimming stripped 0 bases from V and 5 bases from J, with 7 bases between. The V gene's germline CDR1 is MNHEY and CDR2 SMNVEV (reference sequence). The CDR3 loop reads CASSLSDWTEAFF. The CDR3 bases are TGTGCCAGCAGTTTATCGGACTGGACTGAAGCTTTCTTT.

V and J are TRBV18 and TRBJ2-7; 13 bases are a match to TRBD2. V shed 0 bases, J shed 7 bases, and the junction held 0 bases outside the gene matches. There are 14 residues in the CDR3. CDR1 is KGHSH and CDR2 is LQKENI in the germline V gene. This CDR3 reads CASSPPGLAGEQYF. CDR3 DNA: TGTGCCAGCTCACCACCGGGACTAGCGGGAGAGCAGTACTTC.

This chain uses TRBV10-3 with TRBJ1-2; no firm D call. V gave up 3 bases and J gave up 2 bases, with 13 bases separating them. Germline CDR1 is ENHRY and CDR2 is SYGVKD. The CDR3 covers 15 residues. This chain's CDR3 is CAISEPTAQNYGYTF. In DNA form, the CDR3 reads TGTGCCATCAGTGAACCAACCGCTCAGAACTATGGCTACACCTTC.

The V call is TRBV7-3, the J call TRBJ2-5; D may be TRBD1 (5 bases). CDR1 is SGHTA, CDR2 FQGTGA, per germline. The CDR3 covers 15 residues. Trimming removed 2 bases at V and 4 bases at J, with 14 bases between. Here the CDR3 DNA reads TGTGCCAGCAGCTTATGGGGCAGGGTAGGAGAGACCCAGTACTTC. It encodes CASSLWGRVGETQYF.

This chain connects TRBV28 to TRBJ2-5, with D possibly TRBD2 on 5 matching bases. Germline CDR1 MDHEN, CDR2 SYDVKM. V lost 5 bases to trimming and J lost 1 base, with 11 bases between them. This CDR3 spans 14 amino acids. CDR3 DNA sequence: TGTGCCAGCAGTCTAGACGGGGTCCAAGAGACCCAGTACTTC. Protein sequence: CASSLDGVQETQYF.